This T cell receptor (beta chain) was recorded in a study of blood T cells in healthy people across ages. Together with a sample-barcoded 5' primer, a J-beta primer mix was included in a second PCR lasting about 6 to 11 cycles. TCRdb used MiXCR to reprocess the 5' RACE reads, holding one entry per CDR3 protein. The data contain approximately 800,000 distinct CDR3 sequences, 62% of them singletons. V was clipped by 1 base and J by 4 bases, with 4 bases between them. The CDR3 totals 12 residues. The germline CDR1 and CDR2 sequences are SGHDN and FVKESK. The origin of this receptor is a man younger than 40 in good health. The J gene is TRBJ2-5, the V gene TRBV14; no clear D gene. Sequencing was performed on blood. This CDR3 reads CASSQVSETQYF. CDR3 DNA: TGTGCCAGCAGCCAAGTTTCAGAGACCCAGTACTTC.